This T cell receptor beta chain was recorded in a study of blood T cell repertoires in COVID-19. Study background: The samples span acute and convalescent COVID-19 from the United States, Italy and Spain. PBMCs, B-cell-depleted T cells, or T cells provided the cDNA or gDNA that made up the material.

Germline CDR1 is SGHRS and CDR2 is YFSETQ. V lost 5 bases, J lost 10 bases, and 9 bases stayed unmatched. The CDR3 extends over 13 amino acids. In the authors' workflow: By means of reference gene primer amplification, nucleated cell counts were estimated. Sequenced by immunoSEQ multiplex PCR; TCRdb stores in-frame clones only, minus some. For V, J and clone size, that table is used; D and trimming come from the DNA. The table has 70,000 to 80,000 clones, more than 75% seen once. The receptor comes from a woman aged 80 or over with acute or convalescent COVID-19. The chain joins TRBV5-1 to TRBJ1-2, with 9 bases lining up with TRBD1. The sample comprised peripheral blood. CDR3 in DNA: TGCGCCAGCAGACGGGACAGGGAAGAGGTCTACACCTTC. Its protein is CASRRDREEVYTF.